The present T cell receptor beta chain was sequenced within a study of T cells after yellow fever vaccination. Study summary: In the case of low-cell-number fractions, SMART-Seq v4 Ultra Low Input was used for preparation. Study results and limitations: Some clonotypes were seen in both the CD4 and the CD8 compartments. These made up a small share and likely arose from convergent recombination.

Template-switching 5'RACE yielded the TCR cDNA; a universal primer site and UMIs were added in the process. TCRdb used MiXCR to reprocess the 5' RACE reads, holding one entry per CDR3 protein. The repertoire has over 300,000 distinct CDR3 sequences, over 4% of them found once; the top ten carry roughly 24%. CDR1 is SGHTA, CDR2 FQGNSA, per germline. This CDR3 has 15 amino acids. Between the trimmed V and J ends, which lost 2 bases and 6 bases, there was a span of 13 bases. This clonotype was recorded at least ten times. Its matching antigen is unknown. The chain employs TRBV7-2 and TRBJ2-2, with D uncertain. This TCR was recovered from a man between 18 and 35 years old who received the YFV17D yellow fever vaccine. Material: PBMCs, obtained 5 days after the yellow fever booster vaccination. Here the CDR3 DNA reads TGTGCCAGCAGCTTAATCGGTCAAACTTCCGGGGAGCTGTTTTTT. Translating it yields CASSLIGQTSGELFF.